The 32 T cell receptor beta chains below come from one sample, sequenced in a study of cytomegalovirus exposure and HLA in healthy donors. PCR used 60 Vbeta primers and 13 Jbeta primers. Some clones are missing from TCRdb's copy, which holds only in-frame ones; the method was immunoSEQ multiplex PCR. The table records approximately 160,000 clones, around 80% of them present only once. What was sequenced was PBMCs. The receptors were sampled from a woman aged 45-65 years in good health and CMV-seropositive.

This chain joins TRBV4-1 and TRBJ2-3; the match to TRBD2 covers 10 bases. Germline values: CDR1 MGHRA, CDR2 YSYEKL. The CDR3 extends over 17 amino acids. J gave up 5 bases and V 3 bases, and 11 bases lay outside the gene matches. CDR3 nucleotides: TGCGCCAGCAGCCATCTCTCTAGCGGGAGCAGGTTAGATACGCAGTATTTT. Residues: CASSHLSSGSRLDTQYF.

The chain is built from TRBV7-8 and TRBJ2-1, with 9 bases fitting TRBD2. From germline, CDR1 is SGHVS and CDR2 FQNEAQ. There are 16 residues in the CDR3. V shed 5 bases, J shed 6 bases, and the junction held 11 bases outside the gene matches. CDR3 loop: CASSLLLAGGSNEQFF. The CDR3 DNA sequence: TGTGCCAGCAGCCTACTCCTTGCGGGAGGGAGCAATGAGCAGTTCTTC. Together with reference TRBV7-8 and TRBJ2-1, the CDR3 gives the full variable domain: GAGVSQSPRYKVAKRGQDVALRCDPISGHVSLFWYQQALGQGPEFLTYFQNEAQLDKSGLPSDRFFAERPEGSVSTLKIQRTQQEDSAVYLCASSLLLAGGSNEQFFGPGTRLTVL.

This chain uses TRBV5-5 with TRBJ2-1; the match to TRBD2 covers 11 bases. The J segment lost 0 bases and the V segment lost 4 bases, leaving 12 bases of the junction unmatched. There are 19 residues in the CDR3. Looked up from germline, CDR1 is SGHKS and CDR2 is YYEKEE (reference sequence). This chain's CDR3 is CASSLVGLAGGYSYNEQFF. The CDR3 bases are TGTGCCAGCAGCCTCGTGGGGCTAGCGGGGGGTTACTCCTACAATGAGCAGTTCTTC.

This clone has only one observation. This chain connects TRBV6-5 to TRBJ2-5; D might be TRBD1 (5 bases). The CDR3 totals 11 residues. Germline V gene sequence: CDR1 MNHEY, CDR2 SVGAGI. The V end was cut by 10 bases, the J end by 1 base, with 7 bases between. The CDR3 spells CATQVQETQYF. For the CDR3, the DNA is TGTGCCACACAGGTCCAAGAGACCCAGTACTTC.

The chain combines TRBV6-1 with TRBJ1-5; D not certain. Germline values: CDR1 MNHNS, CDR2 SASEGT. The CDR3 length is 13 residues. The V gene lost 4 bases and the J gene lost 9 bases, with 13 bases spanning the gap. Written as DNA, the CDR3 is TGTGCCAGCAGTGTTCAGGTTTTGGTGCCCCAGCATTTT. It is translated as CASSVQVLVPQHF.

This sequence joins TRBV29-1 and TRBJ1-1; D remains ambiguous. Trimming stripped 4 bases from V and 2 bases from J, with 2 bases between. Germline CDR1 SQVTM, CDR2 ANQGSEA. The CDR3 runs 10 residues. CDR3 DNA sequence: TGCAGCGTTGCAAACACTGAAGCTTTCTTT. Amino acid sequence: CSVANTEAFF.

The V call is TRBV2, the J call TRBJ2-3, with D perhaps matching TRBD2 (5 bases). The ends were cut back, 8 bases at V and 1 base at J, with 13 bases in the middle. The CDR3 is made up of 14 amino acids. Germline CDR1 reads SNHLY; CDR2 reads FYNNEI. The CDR3 bases are TGTGCCAGCCGGGATCACGGGGGCACAGATACGCAGTATTTT. Amino acids: CASRDHGGTDTQYF.

This clone was seen only once. The rearrangement links TRBV18 to TRBJ1-1; D is perhaps TRBD1 (5 bases). This CDR3 region has 13 residues. V shed 3 bases and J shed 2 bases, with 7 bases lying between them. Germline V gene sequence: CDR1 KGHSH, CDR2 LQKENI. The CDR3 DNA reads TGTGCCAGCTCACCCACAGGAAACACTGAAGCTTTCTTT. Translating it yields CASSPTGNTEAFF.

The rearrangement links TRBV7-3 to TRBJ2-3; 8 bases line up with TRBD1. Germline lookup yields CDR1 SGHTA and CDR2 FQGTGA. V dropped 6 bases and J dropped 6; count of bases not matched to a gene: 5. CDR3 length: 13 amino acids. The CDR3, as DNA: TGTGCCAGCAGTCGGACAGGGTACGATACGCAGTATTTT. Translated, it gives CASSRTGYDTQYF.

The V call is TRBV7-2, the J call TRBJ2-2, with TRBD2 identical over 15 bases. Germline assignment: CDR1 SGHTA and CDR2 FQGNSA. J was trimmed by 3 bases and V by 5 bases; bases with no gene match: 10. CDR3 size: 19 residues. This chain's CDR3 is CASSPGTSGGPIHTGELFF. Here the CDR3 DNA reads TGTGCCAGCAGCCCTGGGACTAGCGGGGGGCCCATCCACACCGGGGAGCTGTTTTTT.

This rearrangement joins TRBV6-5 to TRBJ2-2, with D perhaps matching TRBD1 (5 bases). This CDR3 comprises 14 residues. In germline, CDR1 is MNHEY, CDR2 SVGAGI. Trimming removed 7 bases at V and 3 bases at J, with 12 bases between. CDR3 DNA sequence: TGTGCCAGCATCATCACCAGGGACACCGGGGAGCTGTTTTTT. Translation gives CASIITRDTGELFF.

This chain joins TRBV10-1 and TRBJ2-2, with D unclear. V was pared by 3 bases and J by 2 bases, with 13 bases between. The length of the CDR3 is 16 residues. The germline gives CDR1 WNHNN, CDR2 SYGVQD (reference sequence). The DNA of the CDR3 is TGCGCCAGCAGTGAACTAAGCCATGGTAACACCGGGGAGCTGTTTTTT. Its protein product is CASSELSHGNTGELFF.

J is TRBJ2-7 and V is TRBV2, with TRBD1 matching over 9 bases. The germline V gene encodes CDR1 SNHLY and CDR2 FYNNEI. The CDR3 runs to 14 residues. Unmatched junction bases numbered 8, after V lost 6 bases and J lost 5 bases. CDR3 amino acids: CASSETTGGNEQYF. The CDR3 region has the DNA TGTGCCAGCAGCGAGACTACAGGGGGCAACGAGCAGTACTTC.

V is TRBV6-6 and J is TRBJ2-2, with 7 nucleotides matching TRBD2. The CDR3 runs 13 residues. Germline V gene data show CDR1 as MNHNY and CDR2 as SVGAGI (reference sequence). With 7 bases clipped from V and 5 bases from J, the junction kept 4 bases outside the gene matches. The CDR3: CASTQLATGELFF. CDR3 DNA: TGTGCCAGCACCCAACTAGCGACCGGGGAGCTGTTTTTT.

The chain joins TRBV6-4 to TRBJ1-4; 9 positions agree with TRBD1. The CDR3 length is 14 residues. Trimming cost V 0 bases and J 10 bases; bases outside gene matches: 3. Germline V gene data show CDR1 as MRHNA and CDR2 as SNTAGT. CDR3 in DNA: TGTGCCAGCAGTGACTCTACAGGGGGCGGAAAACTGTTTTTT. Amino acid sequence: CASSDSTGGGKLFF.

The chain couples TRBV4-1 to TRBJ2-5; D possibly corresponds to TRBD1 (5 bases). Germline CDR1 and CDR2: MGHRA and YSYEKL. Trimming took off 4 bases at V and 9 bases at J, with 9 bases between the two ends. The CDR3 spans 11 residues. CDR3 sequence: CASSPPGPQYF. For the CDR3, the DNA is TGCGCCAGCAGCCCTCCAGGGCCCCAGTACTTC.

The chain combines TRBV2 with TRBJ2-4, with a weak D call TRBD2 (6 bases). The V gene's germline CDR1 is SNHLY and CDR2 FYNNEI. The CDR3 has 17 residues. V was cut by 2 bases and J by 1 base, with 15 bases left in between. The CDR3 region has the DNA TGTGCCAGCAGTGAAATGGCGGGGCGGTGGGCCAAAAACATTCAGTACTTC. Encoded protein: CASSEMAGRWAKNIQYF. The full variable domain, rest sourced from reference TRBV2 and TRBJ2-4, is EPEVTQTPSHQVTQMGQEVILRCVPISNHLYFYWYRQILGQKVEFLVSFYNNEISEKSEIFDDQFSVERPDGSNFTLKIRSTKLEDSAMYFCASSEMAGRWAKNIQYFGAGTRLSVL.

The chain recombines TRBV27 with TRBJ1-2; 7 nucleotides match TRBD1. Per the germline V gene, CDR1 is MNHEY and CDR2 is SMNVEV (reference sequence). There are 13 residues in the CDR3. V shed 3 bases and J 6 bases; nucleotides not matched to a gene: 4. CDR3 bases: TGTGCCAGCAGTTTGAGAGGGGGCGATGGCTACACCTTC. Translating gives CASSLRGGDGYTF.

This chain connects TRBV4-1 to TRBJ1-6, with D possibly TRBD1 on 6 matching bases. The CDR3 runs to 16 residues. The V end was cut by 1 base, the J end by 6 bases, with 13 bases between. Germline V gene sequence: CDR1 MGHRA, CDR2 YSYEKL. The DNA for the CDR3 is TGCGCCAGCAGCCAAGTCGGCGCGGGGGCTAATTCACCCCTCCACTTT. As protein: CASSQVGAGANSPLHF.

The table lists this clone with a count of one. V is TRBV10-3 and J is TRBJ1-2; 7 bases line up with TRBD1. Looked up from germline, CDR1 is ENHRY and CDR2 is SYGVKD. This CDR3 is built from 19 residues. V trimming: 4 bases; J trimming: 2 bases; junction bases outside the gene matches: 19. CDR3 DNA: TGTGCCATCAGTGCCGGGAGAGGACCCGAGGGGGCTAAGAACTATGGCTACACCTTC. Its protein product is CAISAGRGPEGAKNYGYTF.

This chain uses TRBV9 with TRBJ2-2; TRBD2 matches at 12 bases. CDR1 and CDR2 from the germline V gene are SGDLS and YYNGEE. With V trimmed by 3 bases and J by 5 bases, 11 bases remained unmatched. The CDR3 length is 18 residues. The CDR3 spells CASSAGLAGLTGTGELFF. Here the CDR3 DNA reads TGTGCCAGCAGCGCCGGACTAGCGGGACTCACGGGAACCGGGGAGCTGTTTTTT.

The V gene is TRBV9, the J gene TRBJ2-7; TRBD2 might be the D (5 bases). CDR3 length: 17 amino acids. Germline V gene lookup returns CDR1 SGDLS and CDR2 YYNGEE. V gave up 2 bases and J gave up 6 bases, with 24 bases separating them. CDR3 sequence (DNA): TGTGCCAGCAGCGTCGCCCCCGGAGGTATCCCGGGCGGCGAGCAGTACTTC. This translates into CASSVAPGGIPGGEQYF.

The CDR3 here is CASSFLGSGQSDTQYF. The CDR3, as DNA: TGCGCCAGCAGCTTTTTAGGGTCAGGGCAATCAGATACGCAGTATTTT. J is TRBJ2-3 and V is TRBV5-1, with D perhaps TRBD1 (5 bases). CDR3 size: 16 residues. Per the germline V gene, CDR1 is SGHRS and CDR2 is YFSETQ. Trimming pared 2 bases from V and 4 bases from J, leaving 17 bases between.

The genes are TRBV7-2 and TRBJ2-3, with 7 positions matching TRBD2. The V gene's germline CDR1 is SGHTA and CDR2 FQGNSA. Unmatched junction bases numbered 13, after V lost 2 bases and J lost 2 bases. The CDR3 extends over 18 amino acids. The CDR3 nucleotides are TGTGCCAGCAGCTTAACGGGGGGACCTAGAGGTCCCACAGATACGCAGTATTTT. This codes for CASSLTGGPRGPTDTQYF.

This clone was seen just once. The chain recombines TRBV29-1 with TRBJ1-1; 7 nucleotides match TRBD1. This CDR3 is built from 15 residues. The V and J ends lost 3 bases and 5 bases, in that order; junction bases with no gene match: 12. Germline V gene sequence: CDR1 SQVTM, CDR2 ANQGSEA. CDR3 DNA: TGCAGCGTTGATTTGCCAGGGGGTTCCCAAACTGAAGCTTTCTTT. Amino acid sequence: CSVDLPGGSQTEAFF. Combining the CDR3 with reference TRBV29-1 and TRBJ1-1 gives the whole variable domain SAVISQKPSRDICQRGTSLTIQCQVDSQVTMMFWYRQQPGQSLTLIATANQGSEATYESGFVIDKFPISRPNLTFSTLTVSNMSPEDSSIYLCSVDLPGGSQTEAFFGQGTRLTVV.

CDR3 amino acids: CASSQERVETQYF. The DNA for the CDR3 is TGCGCCAGCAGCCAAGAGAGAGTAGAGACCCAGTACTTC. The V gene is TRBV4-3, the J gene TRBJ2-5; the D is unclear. Per the germline V gene, CDR1 is LGHNA and CDR2 is YSLEER. This CDR3 has 13 amino acids. The V and J ends lost 0 bases and 4 bases respectively, with 6 bases between them.

The chain employs TRBV4-1 and TRBJ2-7; TRBD1 aligns across 9 bases. CDR3 size: 15 residues. V was clipped by 0 bases and J by 2 bases; unmatched bases: 2. Germline loops: CDR1 MGHRA, CDR2 YSYEKL. CDR3 bases: TGCGCCAGCAGCCAAGAAGGGACAGGGACCTACGAGCAGTACTTC. Translation: CASSQEGTGTYEQYF.

J is TRBJ2-3 and V is TRBV30; 9 nucleotides line up with TRBD1. Germline assignment: CDR1 GTSNPN and CDR2 SVGIG (reference sequence). V lost 0 bases and J lost 4; bases outside the gene matches: 5. The CDR3 runs to 15 residues. The CDR3 nucleotides are TGTGCCTGGAGTGTACTGGGACAGGGATCAGATACGCAGTATTTT. Amino acid sequence: CAWSVLGQGSDTQYF. The variable domain in full, completed from reference TRBV30 and TRBJ2-3, reads SQTIHQWPATLVQPVGSPLSLECTVEGTSNPNLYWYRQAAGRGLQLLFYSVGIGQISSEVPQNLSASRPQDRQFILSSKKLLLSDSGFYLCAWSVLGQGSDTQYFGPGTRLTVL.

This rearrangement joins TRBV25-1 to TRBJ2-1; 9 bases are shared with TRBD2. The junction had 10 bases not matched to a gene; V was cut back by 2 bases and J by 8 bases. The CDR3 length is 16 residues. Looked up from germline, CDR1 is MGHDK and CDR2 is SYGVNS. As DNA, the CDR3 is TGTGCCAGCAGTGAAGTAAGGGGCGGGAGGGCCGATGAGCAGTTCTTC. It encodes CASSEVRGGRADEQFF. Drawing the rest from reference TRBV25-1 and TRBJ2-1, the complete variable domain is EADIYQTPRYLVIGTGKKITLECSQTMGHDKMYWYQQDPGMELHLIHYSYGVNSTEKGDLSSESTVSRIRTEHFPLTLESARPSHTSQYLCASSEVRGGRADEQFFGPGTRLTVL.

The chain joins TRBV4-2 to TRBJ1-2, with D uncertain. Trimming pared 1 base from V and 8 bases from J, leaving 11 bases between. This CDR3 contains 13 residues. Germline CDR1 LGHNA, CDR2 YNFKEQ. The chain's CDR3 is CASSQGPERGYTF. The CDR3 DNA follows: TGTGCCAGCAGCCAAGGCCCAGAACGCGGCTACACCTTC.

The chain couples TRBV28 to TRBJ1-5; TRBD1 might be the D (6 bases). From germline, CDR1 is MDHEN and CDR2 SYDVKM. V was clipped by 3 bases and J by 3 bases, with 12 bases between them. This CDR3 has 15 amino acids. This CDR3 reads CASSFLSGDNQPQHF. CDR3 sequence (DNA): TGTGCCAGCAGTTTTTTGTCAGGGGACAATCAGCCCCAGCATTTT.

The V call is TRBV19, the J call TRBJ2-5; 9 nucleotides agree with TRBD1. The CDR3 consists of 14 residues. The junction had 4 bases not matched to a gene; V was cut back by 5 bases and J by 3 bases. CDR1 is LNHDA, CDR2 SQIVND, per germline (reference sequence). The CDR3 region has the DNA TGTGCCAGTAGTGCCGGACAGGGGAAAGAGACCCAGTACTTC. It translates to CASSAGQGKETQYF.